Presented here are 23 T cell receptor beta chains from one specimen sequenced in a study of human T cells and chemical hapten exposure (dated by TCRdb to about 2021). The time point label here, explained by the study, means: patch test 3, about 24 weeks after DPC sensitization. What this sample's treatment or condition label stands for: therapeutic diphenylcyclopropenone sensitization with weekly scalp DPC. Library preparation was by RACE. The sequencer listed for this sample is NextSeq 500. In-frame beta chains were kept once TCRdb had trimmed the public reads at Q25 with fastp and called clones with MiXCR. Merged by CDR3 protein, the rows form single entries marked with the most common genes and DNA. The sample data list over 55,000 distinct CDR3 sequences, and roughly 12% of these were observed just once. Roughly 2.6% of the sample lies in the top ten. The input for sequencing was whole blood, taken in connection with sensitization to the hapten diphenylcyclopropenone (DPC). The receptors were gathered from a man younger than 45 with alopecia areata. Some clones in this sample may be carry-over from other donors' samples.

The CDR3 protein is CASKEAGFTDTQYF. CDR3 coding DNA: TGCGCCAGCAAAGAAGCGGGTTTCACAGATACGCAGTATTTT. The J gene is TRBJ2-3, the V gene TRBV5-1; D is possibly TRBD2 (6 bases). Germline CDR1 reads SGHRS; CDR2 reads YFSETQ. CDR3 length: 14 amino acids. The V end lost 6 bases, the J end lost 2 bases, and 13 bases lay between the germline ends. Combining the CDR3 with reference TRBV5-1 and TRBJ2-3 gives the whole variable domain KAGVTQTPRYLIKTRGQQVTLSCSPISGHRSVSWYQQTPGQGLQFLFEYFSETQRNKGNFPGRFSGRQFSNSRSEMNVSTLELGDSALYLCASKEAGFTDTQYFGPGTRLTVL.

This clonotype was picked up a small number of times. J is TRBJ1-5 and V is TRBV2, with a possible D match to TRBD1 (6 bases). Trimming stripped 6 bases from V and 0 bases from J, with 12 bases between. Germline lookup yields CDR1 SNHLY and CDR2 FYNNEI. The CDR3 has 15 residues. The CDR3: CASSMDSLSNQPQHF. The DNA for the CDR3 is TGTGCCAGCAGCATGGACAGCCTTAGCAATCAGCCCCAGCATTTT.

This clonotype was picked up many times. The genes are TRBV28 and TRBJ2-5; D remains ambiguous. Germline V lookup: CDR1 MDHEN, CDR2 SYDVKM. The CDR3 sequence is 11 residues long. Trimming left V 6 bases short and J 5 bases short, with 7 bases between. The DNA for the CDR3 is TGTGCCAGCAGCTTGAGCGAGACCCAGTACTTC. Its translation is CASSLSETQYF.

This clonotype was detected ten times or more. The J gene is TRBJ2-7, the V gene TRBV5-1; TRBD1 is a possible D gene (6 bases). The germline gives CDR1 SGHRS, CDR2 YFSETQ. Trimming pared 0 bases from V and 3 bases from J, leaving 10 bases between. The CDR3 has 14 residues. For the CDR3, the DNA is TGCGCCAGCAGCTTGGGACAGGAGATCTACGAGCAGTACTTC. This translates into CASSLGQEIYEQYF.

Ten or more counts support this clonotype. In DNA, the CDR3 is TGTGCCAGCAGCTTAGCGAGACAGGGGTTCACTGAAGCTTTCTTT. This codes for CASSLARQGFTEAFF. The chain has TRBV7-9 and TRBJ1-1; 8 nucleotides agree with TRBD1. CDR1 and CDR2 (germline): SEHNR, FQNEAQ (reference sequence). This CDR3 spans 15 amino acids. After removal of 0 bases from V and 4 bases from J, the junction contained 4 bases not matched to a gene.

The chain employs TRBV10-2 and TRBJ2-5; TRBD2 is a possible D gene (5 bases). The CDR3 has 12 residues. CDR1 WSHSY and CDR2 SAAADI come from the germline V gene. The V end lost 6 bases, the J end lost 3 bases, and 8 bases lay between the germline ends. CDR3 amino acids: CASSRGEETQYF. The DNA for the CDR3 is TGCGCCAGCAGCCGGGGAGAAGAGACCCAGTACTTC.

Many counts were recorded for this clonotype. V and J are TRBV5-1 and TRBJ1-3; D is undetermined. V shed 0 bases and J shed 0 bases, with 7 bases lying between them. The CDR3 consists of 15 residues. CDR1 and CDR2 (germline): SGHRS, YFSETQ. The CDR3 loop reads CASSLAASSGNTIYF. In DNA, the CDR3 is TGCGCCAGCAGCTTGGCGGCCAGCTCTGGAAACACCATATATTTT. Drawing the rest from reference TRBV5-1 and TRBJ1-3, the complete variable domain is KAGVTQTPRYLIKTRGQQVTLSCSPISGHRSVSWYQQTPGQGLQFLFEYFSETQRNKGNFPGRFSGRQFSNSRSEMNVSTLELGDSALYLCASSLAASSGNTIYFGEGSWLTVV.

Only a few counts were recorded for this clonotype. The J gene is TRBJ1-2, the V gene TRBV5-1, with D possibly TRBD1 on 6 matching bases. This CDR3 has 15 amino acids. Germline V lookup: CDR1 SGHRS, CDR2 YFSETQ. V lost 3 bases, J lost 5 bases, and 17 bases lay in between. This CDR3 reads CASSSITGTQYGYTF. The CDR3 DNA reads as TGCGCCAGCAGCTCGATAACCGGGACACAGTATGGCTACACCTTC.

This clonotype was seen at least ten times. The V and J genes are TRBV7-3 and TRBJ1-1; D is unresolved. Germline CDR1 and CDR2: SGHTA and FQGTGA. Between the trimmed V and J ends, which lost 5 bases and 0 bases, there was a span of 7 bases. The CDR3 runs 13 residues. The CDR3 region is CASSLYMNTEAFF. CDR3 nucleotide sequence: TGTGCCAGCAGCCTCTATATGAACACTGAAGCTTTCTTT.

This clonotype turned up a few times. The V call is TRBV7-2, the J call TRBJ1-3; a weak D match, TRBD1 (5 bases). Trimming removed 8 bases from V and 7 bases from J, with 21 bases in between. The CDR3 is made up of 15 amino acids. Germline V CDR1 and CDR2: SGHTA, FQGNSA. CDR3 nucleotides: TGTGCCAGCGGTATGGGGGTCGCGATTCAGAACACCATATATTTT. It yields the protein CASGMGVAIQNTIYF.

The J gene is TRBJ1-2, the V gene TRBV20-1; tentatively, D is TRBD1 (6 bases). Germline V gives CDR1 DFQATT, CDR2 SNEGSKA (reference sequence). The length of the CDR3 is 13 residues. The germline V and J ends were trimmed by 6 bases and 6 bases, with 17 bases remaining between them. CDR3 coding DNA: TGCAGTGCACGGACAGACTTTCTCGATGGCTACACCTTC. Amino acids: CSARTDFLDGYTF.

The chain recombines TRBV13 with TRBJ2-2, with D perhaps TRBD1 or TRBD2 (6 bases each). The CDR3 extends over 17 amino acids. The germline gives CDR1 PRHDT, CDR2 FYEKMQ (reference sequence). The ends were cut back, 4 bases at V and 0 bases at J, with 15 bases in the middle. CDR3 region: CASSSGALSSNTGELFF. Here the CDR3 DNA reads TGTGCCAGCAGCTCGGGGGCCCTATCCTCGAACACCGGGGAGCTGTTTTTT.

In its sample, this clonotype was seen a few times. The V call is TRBV28, the J call TRBJ1-1; D ambiguous. CDR1 and CDR2 from the germline V gene are MDHEN and SYDVKM. Trimming pared 6 bases from V and 2 bases from J, leaving 13 bases between. This CDR3 is 14 amino acids long. The CDR3 DNA reads TGTGCCAGCAGGTCGGCTGGCGGAAACACTGAAGCTTTCTTT. This gives the protein CASRSAGGNTEAFF.

The CDR3 sequence is CASSRGNGAGNTIYF. DNA for the CDR3: TGTGCCAGCAGTAGGGGTAATGGGGCTGGAAACACCATATATTTT. V is TRBV28 and J is TRBJ1-3; weak D call: TRBD1 (5 bases). This CDR3 region has 15 residues. Trimming took off 5 bases at V and 2 bases at J, with 13 bases between the two ends. CDR1 MDHEN and CDR2 SYDVKM come from the germline V gene. Filled out from reference TRBV28 and TRBJ1-3, the complete variable domain reads DVKVTQSSRYLVKRTGEKVFLECVQDMDHENMFWYRQDPGLGLRLIYFSYDVKMKEKGDIPEGYSVSREKKERFSLILESASTNQTSMYLCASSRGNGAGNTIYFGEGSWLTVV.

In DNA form, the CDR3 reads TGTGCCAGCAGCGACAGGGCGGCAAACATTCAGTACTTC. Translating gives CASSDRAANIQYF. V usage is TRBV7-2 and J usage is TRBJ2-4; 7 nucleotides match TRBD1. The junction had 4 bases not matched to a gene; V was cut back by 5 bases and J by 6 bases. CDR3 length: 13 amino acids. Germline lookup yields CDR1 SGHTA and CDR2 FQGNSA.

This clonotype came up many times. This chain links TRBV20-1 with TRBJ2-7, with TRBD1 identical over 9 bases. From germline, CDR1 is DFQATT and CDR2 SNEGSKA (reference sequence). The CDR3 extends over 14 amino acids. Trimming at V came to 6 bases and at J to 4 bases, leaving 10 bases not matched to a gene. CDR3 DNA sequence: TGCAGTGCGACCGGGACAGGGAAGCTGTACGAGCAGTACTTC. Translated: CSATGTGKLYEQYF.

On this clonotype itself: Given a much more abundant clone one base away, this may be a read error. The V gene is TRBV29-1, the J gene TRBJ2-5; D is undetermined. The CDR3 has 13 residues. Per the germline V gene, CDR1 is SQVTM and CDR2 is ANQGSEA. The V and J ends lost 7 bases and 2 bases respectively, with 14 bases between them. CDR3 sequence reads: CSAFGRQQETQYF. CDR3 bases: TGCAGCGCTTTCGGACGGCAGCAAGAGACCCAGTACTTC.

The chain links TRBV4-3 to TRBJ1-1; D call uncertain. Per germline, CDR1 LGHNA and CDR2 YSLEER. Trimming left V 1 base short and J 3 bases short, with 9 bases between. The CDR3 sequence is 14 residues long. The CDR3 DNA reads as TGCGCCAGCAGCCAAGGCTCCTGGGACACTGAAGCTTTCTTT. Amino acid sequence: CASSQGSWDTEAFF.

This clonotype was detected many times. This chain links TRBV6-6 with TRBJ2-2; the D gene could be TRBD1 or TRBD2 (5 bases each). The V end was cut by 1 base, the J end by 0 bases, with 9 bases between. CDR1 MNHNY and CDR2 SVGAGI come from the germline V gene (reference sequence). The CDR3 extends over 16 amino acids. CDR3 coding DNA: TGTGCCAGCAGTTACTGGTCGGGACCGAACACCGGGGAGCTGTTTTTT. Translating it yields CASSYWSGPNTGELFF.

This clonotype was seen a few times. The chain joins TRBV6-5 to TRBJ1-1, with TRBD1 matching over 7 bases. CDR1 MNHEY and CDR2 SVGAGI come from the germline V gene. The junction had 1 base not matched to a gene; V was cut back by 0 bases and J by 0 bases. The CDR3 length is 15 residues. The CDR3 DNA is TGTGCCAGCAGTTACTCGGACAGGATGAACACTGAAGCTTTCTTT. Protein sequence: CASSYSDRMNTEAFF.

This clonotype was seen ten or more times. CDR3 nucleotides: TGTGCCAGCAGCAGAAACTCCGGGACAACGGATACGCAGTATTTT. Protein product: CASSRNSGTTDTQYF. This chain connects TRBV7-3 to TRBJ2-3; TRBD1 might be the D (6 bases). This CDR3 spans 15 amino acids. Trimming left V 5 bases short and J 6 bases short, with 18 bases between. In germline, CDR1 is SGHTA, CDR2 FQGTGA. The full variable domain, rest sourced from reference TRBV7-3 and TRBJ2-3, is GAGVSQTPSNKVTEKGKYVELRCDPISGHTALYWYRQSLGQGPEFLIYFQGTGAADDSGLPNDRFFAVRPEGSVSTLKIQRTERGDSAVYLCASSRNSGTTDTQYFGPGTRLTVL.

The chain employs TRBV7-9 and TRBJ2-5; D may correspond to TRBD1 or TRBD2 (5 bases each). The germline gives CDR1 SEHNR, CDR2 FQNEAQ (reference sequence). V was shortened by 3 bases and J by 10 bases, with 21 bases between the two germline ends. The CDR3 is 15 amino acids. The DNA for the CDR3 is TGTGCCAGCAGCTTTGGTTACGGTCAGGGAGTTGACCAGTACTTC. Encoded protein: CASSFGYGQGVDQYF.

This clonotype appeared a few times. This chain connects TRBV6-2 or TRBV6-3 to TRBJ2-3; D assignment may be TRBD1 or TRBD2 (5 bases each). V was cut by 0 bases and J by 4 bases, with 17 bases left in between. This CDR3 spans 17 amino acids. CDR1 and CDR2 (germline): MNHEY, SVGEGT. The CDR3 coding sequence is TGTGCCAGCAGTTACTCGAGTTCCACTGGGGGACCAGATACGCAGTATTTT. Translated, it gives CASSYSSSTGGPDTQYF.